Below, one TCR beta chain is given with its context. Its antigen remains unidentified. UMI-tagged TRB cDNA libraries were built via 5' RACE. TCRdb re-called the 5' RACE reads and gives one entry per CDR3 protein, without DNA. This sample's clone table lists tens of thousands of distinct CDR3 sequences. These data belong to a study of CXCR3-negative and CXCR3-positive naive CD8 T cells. Study as a whole: The libraries together contributed approximately 150 million TRB reads, each supplying about 1.5 +/- 0.3 million. Study observations and caveats: TRB CDR3s were more hydrophobic in CXCR3-positive than in CXCR3-negative naive cells. Similar levels of surface CD5 were seen between naive subsets; TCR strength was inferred from TRB CDR3 properties. Relative to memory CD8+ cells, whose diversity was much lower, both naive subsets had comparably high diversity.

Those CD8+ T cells considered naive were CD45RO-CCR7+CD27+CD95-. Germline V CDR1 and CDR2: ENHRY, SYGVKD. CDR3 length: 14 residues. The material sequenced was naive CXCR3+ CD8+ T cells from blood. Specified subset: CD45RO-CCR7+CD27+CD95- naive CD8+ T cells expressing CXCR3 (TNR3+). The genes are TRBV10-3 and TRBJ2-5. This TCR came from a human donor in good health. Some clones in this sample may be carry-over from other donors' samples. This chain's CDR3 is CAISERGNQETQYF.